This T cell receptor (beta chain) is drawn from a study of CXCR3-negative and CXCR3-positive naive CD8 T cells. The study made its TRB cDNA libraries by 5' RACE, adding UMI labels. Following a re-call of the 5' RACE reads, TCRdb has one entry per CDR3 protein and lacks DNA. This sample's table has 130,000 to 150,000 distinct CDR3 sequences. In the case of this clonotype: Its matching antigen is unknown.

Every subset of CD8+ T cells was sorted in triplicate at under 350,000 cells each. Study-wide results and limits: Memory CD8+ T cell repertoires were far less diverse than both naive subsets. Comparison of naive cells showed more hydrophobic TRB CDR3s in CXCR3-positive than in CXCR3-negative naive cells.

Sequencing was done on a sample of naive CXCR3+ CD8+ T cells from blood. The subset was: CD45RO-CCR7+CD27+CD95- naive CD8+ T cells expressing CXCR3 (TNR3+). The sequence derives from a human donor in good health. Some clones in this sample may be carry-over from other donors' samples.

The CDR3 spells CASSGLAGGQEQYF. The chain recombines TRBV12-3 or TRBV12-4 with TRBJ2-7; absent DNA, TCRdb's TRBD2 call cannot be checked. The CDR3 has 14 residues.